This TCR beta chain was observed in a study of cytomegalovirus exposure and HLA in healthy donors. Study-level findings and limits: The classifier reportedly diagnosed cytomegalovirus status with high sensitivity and specificity. In vitro checks showed that a few CMV-associated chains really do target CMV antigens. The investigators catalogued some 150 TCR beta chains as cytomegalovirus-associated.

Turning to this clone: The antigen is unknown.

Whereas donors were nominally healthy upon sampling, unrecorded immune exposures were probable. The V and J ends lost 0 bases and 3 bases respectively, with 11 bases between them. Germline V gives CDR1 LGHNA, CDR2 YSLEER. The CDR3 runs 15 residues. The study ran its PCR with 60 Vbeta and 13 Jbeta primers. Libraries were prepared by immunoSEQ multiplex PCR; TCRdb keeps only in-frame clonotypes and omits some of them. In the table there are more than 85,000 clones, 9.4% of which are singletons. The chain has TRBV4-3 and TRBJ1-1; D is unclear. Sequences were obtained from PBMCs. This receptor was taken from a man aged 45-60 years in good health and CMV-seropositive. CDR3 nucleotides: TGCGCCAGCAGCCAAGATCGGGCAGCGGACACTGAAGCTTTCTTT. Its translation is CASSQDRAADTEAFF.